This TCR beta chain was sequenced during a study of shared clonotypes between healthy human individuals. V lost 2 bases and J 4 bases, leaving 14 bases between the germline ends. The CDR3 is 15 residues long. The germline V gene encodes CDR1 LNHDA and CDR2 SQIVND (reference sequence). Repertoires were generated with immunoSEQ multiplex PCR, while TCRdb's copy carries only in-frame clones and drops some. Of more than 200,000 clones listed, 65% are singletons. The source is a young man in good health. The chain recombines TRBV19 with TRBJ1-1; no clear D. Material: memory CD4+ T cells sorted from blood. Subset defined: CD45RA-negative fraction. In DNA, the CDR3 is TGTGCCAGTAGTATACGAGGCAGGAAGACCACTGAAGCTTTCTTT. It yields the protein CASSIRGRKTTEAFF.